This T cell receptor (beta chain) was identified in a study of blood T cell repertoires in COVID-19 (dated by TCRdb to about 2020). About the full investigation: Samples covering the acute and convalescent phases of COVID-19 were provided by collaborators in the United States, Italy and Spain. The prospective study material was composed of cDNA or gDNA derived from T cells, B-cell-depleted T cells, or PBMCs. The dataset comprised deeply sampled blood TCRbeta repertoires from subjects exposed to, actively infected with, or recovered from COVID-19. The repertoires were made available in a free public database intended to serve as a resource for research on the immune response to SARS-CoV-2. Samples came from the ongoing ImmuneRACE study (first 160 participants) plus 1,254 subjects from 6 global collaborators. A de-identified subject ID, COVID-19 status, age in years and sex were almost always included in the sample metadata. Where available, HLA class I and class II types were obtained from metadata supplied by the sample provider rather than from assay-based typing.

Whole blood was collected in K2EDTA tubes by collaborating institutions according to the institutions' own protocols. Collaborator samples were shipped for TCRbeta analysis as frozen whole blood, isolated PBMCs, or DNA extracted from either sample type. Broader findings and caveats from the paper: Clinical and demographic metadata were provided uncurated, with the amount varying by source and participant.

TCRbeta CDR3 regions were amplified from genomic DNA by means of the immunoSEQ Assay, a bias-controlled multiplex PCR. In the source study's methods: Within the assay, amplification of reference gene primers was used to estimate how many nucleated cells each sample contained. To quantify the absolute abundance of each unique TCRbeta CDR3 rearrangement, sequence reads were collapsed and filtered. For each sample, productive Simpson clonality was calculated by taking the square root of Simpson's diversity index across productive rearrangements. The table was pulled from immuneACCESS by TCRdb, which kept in-frame rearrangements only. Such tables lose some clones; where checked, under half of the loss comes from unresolved V genes, and the rest has no known cause. That table is the source of V, J and clone size, and D and trimming were worked out from the DNA. The sample table contains about 270,000 clones; only one count was recorded for about 87% of them. The ten top clones hold approximately 9% of the sample.

Turning to this clone: What antigen it recognizes has not been identified. Qualities for individual bases were not recorded, and no much larger clone is one base off.

From cysteine to phenylalanine, the CDR3 is 17 amino acids long. Of the read, only the CDR3 DNA is kept; its 51 bases are in frame from base 1. V lost 1 base and J lost 0 bases, and the count of bases not matched to a germline gene is 7. The germline V gene (reference sequence) yields SEHNR for CDR1 and FQNEAQ for CDR2. This TCR was sampled from a human donor in a cohort sampled during active COVID-19. This receptor chain uses TRBV7-9 and TRBJ2-3; TRBD1 fits 7 bases in the junction. Source material: peripheral blood. The DNA sequence follows: TGTGCCAGCAGCTTAGGCCTGACAGGGATTAGCACAGATACGCAGTATTTT. It codes for CASSLGLTGISTDTQYF. This CDR3, with the reference TRBV7-9 and TRBJ2-3 proteins standing in past its ends, gives the full variable domain DTGVSQNPRHKITKRGQNVTFRCDPISEHNRLYWYRQTLGQGPEFLTYFQNEAQLEKSRLLSDRFSAERPKGSFSTLEIQRTEQGDSAMYLCASSLGLTGISTDTQYFGPGTRLTVL.